The 3 T cell receptor beta chains given below trace back to one sample, sequenced in a study of shared clonotypes between healthy human individuals. TCRdb keeps only in-frame clones here, not all; method: immunoSEQ multiplex PCR. The sample lists 1.6 million or so clones; roughly 98.5% were seen once. The material sequenced was naive CD4+ T cells sorted from blood. The subset denotes: CD45RA+ positively selected. The receptors derive from a man younger than 45 in good health.

This chain connects TRBV19 to TRBJ1-2, with TRBD1 identical over 7 bases. The CDR3 is 13 residues long. CDR1 is LNHDA and CDR2 is SQIVND in the germline V gene (reference sequence). V dropped 4 bases and J dropped 9; count of bases not matched to a gene: 8. The CDR3 loop reads CASSTGTEISYTF. CDR3 nucleotide sequence: TGTGCCAGTAGTACCGGGACAGAAATCAGCTACACCTTC.

This CDR3 reads CASSEGGTGAQYF. CDR3 in DNA: TGTGCCAGCAGTGAAGGGGGGACAGGGGCCCAGTACTTC. The chain combines TRBV6-1 with TRBJ2-5; 10 bases match TRBD1. The germline CDR1 and CDR2 sequences are MNHNS and SASEGT. The junction had 2 bases not matched to a gene; V was cut back by 1 base and J by 9 bases. The CDR3 covers 13 residues.

The J gene is TRBJ2-3, the V gene TRBV6-6, with D perhaps matching TRBD1 (5 bases). V lost 6 bases, J lost 0 bases, and 16 bases lay in between. This CDR3 spans 16 amino acids. The germline gives CDR1 MNHNY, CDR2 SVGAGI (reference sequence). For the CDR3, the DNA is TGTGCCAGCAGACTACACGACAGCCCTAGCACAGATACGCAGTATTTT. This translates into CASRLHDSPSTDTQYF.